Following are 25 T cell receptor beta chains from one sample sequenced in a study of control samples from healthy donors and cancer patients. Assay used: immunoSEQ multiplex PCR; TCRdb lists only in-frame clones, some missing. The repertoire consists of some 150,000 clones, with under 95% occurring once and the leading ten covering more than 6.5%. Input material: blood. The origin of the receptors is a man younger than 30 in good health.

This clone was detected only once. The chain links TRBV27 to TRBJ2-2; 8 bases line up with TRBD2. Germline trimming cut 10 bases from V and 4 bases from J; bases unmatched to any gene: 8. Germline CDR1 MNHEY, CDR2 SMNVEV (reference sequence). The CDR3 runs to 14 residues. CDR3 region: CAIRERGFTGELFF. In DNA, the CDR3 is TGTGCCATCCGGGAGCGGGGGTTCACCGGGGAGCTGTTTTTT.

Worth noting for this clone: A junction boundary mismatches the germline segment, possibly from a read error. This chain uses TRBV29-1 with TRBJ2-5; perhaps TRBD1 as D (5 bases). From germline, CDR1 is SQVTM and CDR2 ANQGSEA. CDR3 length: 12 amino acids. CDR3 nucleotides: TGCAGCGTTGAACGGAACAGGCGAGGTGTGGACTTC. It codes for CSVERNRRGVDF.

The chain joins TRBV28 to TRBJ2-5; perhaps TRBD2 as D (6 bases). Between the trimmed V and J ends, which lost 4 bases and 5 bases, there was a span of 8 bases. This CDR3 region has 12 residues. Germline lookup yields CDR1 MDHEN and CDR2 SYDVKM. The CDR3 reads CASSSSGETQYF. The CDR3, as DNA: TGTGCCAGCAGTTCCAGCGGGGAGACCCAGTACTTC.

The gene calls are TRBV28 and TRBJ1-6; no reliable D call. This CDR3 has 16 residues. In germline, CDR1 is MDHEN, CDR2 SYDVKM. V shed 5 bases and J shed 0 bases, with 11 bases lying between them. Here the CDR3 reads CASSLPRSSYNSPLHF. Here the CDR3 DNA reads TGTGCCAGCAGTCTCCCCCGGAGCTCCTATAATTCACCCCTCCACTTT.

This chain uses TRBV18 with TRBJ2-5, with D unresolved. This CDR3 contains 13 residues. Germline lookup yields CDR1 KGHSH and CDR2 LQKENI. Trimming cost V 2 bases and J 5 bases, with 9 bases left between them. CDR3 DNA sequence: TGTGCCAGCTCACCAGTTCCCCCGGAGACCCAGTACTTC. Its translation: CASSPVPPETQYF.

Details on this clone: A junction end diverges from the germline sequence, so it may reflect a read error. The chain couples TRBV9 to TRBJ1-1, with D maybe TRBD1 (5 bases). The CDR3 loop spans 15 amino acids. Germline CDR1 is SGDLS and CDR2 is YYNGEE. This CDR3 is CASSATGTSNSEAFF. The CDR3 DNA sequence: TGTGCCAGCAGCGCCACCGGGACGTCGAACTCTGAAGCTTTCTTT.

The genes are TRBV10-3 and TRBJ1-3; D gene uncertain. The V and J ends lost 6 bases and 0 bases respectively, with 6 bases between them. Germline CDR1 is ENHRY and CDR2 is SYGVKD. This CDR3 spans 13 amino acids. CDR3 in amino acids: CAIRTSSGNTIYF. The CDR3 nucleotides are TGTGCCATCAGAACATCCTCTGGAAACACCATATATTTT.

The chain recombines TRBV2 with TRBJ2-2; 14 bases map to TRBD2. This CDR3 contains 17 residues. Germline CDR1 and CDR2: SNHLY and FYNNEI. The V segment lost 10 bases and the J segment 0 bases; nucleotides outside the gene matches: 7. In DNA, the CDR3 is TGTGCCACCCGGACTAGCGGGGGGTCCGCGAACACCGGGGAGCTGTTTTTT. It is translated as CATRTSGGSANTGELFF.

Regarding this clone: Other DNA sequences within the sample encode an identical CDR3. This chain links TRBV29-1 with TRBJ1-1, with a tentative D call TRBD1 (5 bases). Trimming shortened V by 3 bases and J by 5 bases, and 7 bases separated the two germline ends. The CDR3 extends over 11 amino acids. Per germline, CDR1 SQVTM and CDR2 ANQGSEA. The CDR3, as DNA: TGCAGCGTTGACGGGGGGACTGAAGCTTTCTTT. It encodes CSVDGGTEAFF.

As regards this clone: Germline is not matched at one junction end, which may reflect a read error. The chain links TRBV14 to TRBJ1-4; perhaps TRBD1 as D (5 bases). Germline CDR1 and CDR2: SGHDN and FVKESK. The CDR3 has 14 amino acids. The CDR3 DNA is TGTGCCAGCAGCCTTCACGGGACTAACGAAAAACTGTTTTTT. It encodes CASSLHGTNEKLFF.

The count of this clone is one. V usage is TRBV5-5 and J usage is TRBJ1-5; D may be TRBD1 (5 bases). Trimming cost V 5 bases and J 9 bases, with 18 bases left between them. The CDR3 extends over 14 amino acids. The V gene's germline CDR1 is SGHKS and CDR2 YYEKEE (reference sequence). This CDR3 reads CASSLAGNGGPQHF. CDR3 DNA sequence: TGTGCCAGCAGTCTCGCCGGAAACGGGGGGCCCCAGCATTTT.

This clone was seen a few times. CDR3 sequence reads: CASSYAVAGYNEQFF. The CDR3 region has the DNA TGTGCCAGCAGTTACGCGGTAGCCGGGTACAATGAGCAGTTCTTC. The rearrangement joins TRBV6-6 to TRBJ2-1; D ambiguous. The CDR3 is 15 residues long. The germline V and J ends were trimmed by 2 bases and 4 bases, with 12 bases remaining between them. Germline V gene sequence: CDR1 MNHNY, CDR2 SVGAGI (reference sequence).

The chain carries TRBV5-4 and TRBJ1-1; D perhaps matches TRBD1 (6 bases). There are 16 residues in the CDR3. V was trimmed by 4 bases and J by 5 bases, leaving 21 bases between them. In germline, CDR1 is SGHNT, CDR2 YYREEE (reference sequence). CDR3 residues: CASSGGSGAIDTEAFF. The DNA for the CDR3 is TGTGCCAGCAGCGGGGGGTCGGGGGCGATTGATACTGAAGCTTTCTTT.

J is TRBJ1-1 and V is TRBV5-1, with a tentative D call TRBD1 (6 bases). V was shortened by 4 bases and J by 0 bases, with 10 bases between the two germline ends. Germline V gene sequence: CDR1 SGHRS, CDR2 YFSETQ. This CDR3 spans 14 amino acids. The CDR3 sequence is CASSRGQMNTEAFF. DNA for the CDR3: TGCGCCAGCAGCAGGGGACAAATGAACACTGAAGCTTTCTTT.

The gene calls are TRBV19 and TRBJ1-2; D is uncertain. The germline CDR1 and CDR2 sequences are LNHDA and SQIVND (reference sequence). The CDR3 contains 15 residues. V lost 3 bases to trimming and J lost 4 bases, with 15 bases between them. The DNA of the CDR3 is TGTGCCAGTAGTATTATCGGGGAGTATAGCTATGGCTACACCTTC. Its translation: CASSIIGEYSYGYTF.

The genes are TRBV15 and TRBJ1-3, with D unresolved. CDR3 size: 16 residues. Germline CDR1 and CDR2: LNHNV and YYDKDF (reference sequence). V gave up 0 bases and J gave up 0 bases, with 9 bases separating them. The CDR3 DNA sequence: TGTGCCACCAGCAGAGATCGGCCTAACTCTGGAAACACCATATATTTT. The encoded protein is CATSRDRPNSGNTIYF.

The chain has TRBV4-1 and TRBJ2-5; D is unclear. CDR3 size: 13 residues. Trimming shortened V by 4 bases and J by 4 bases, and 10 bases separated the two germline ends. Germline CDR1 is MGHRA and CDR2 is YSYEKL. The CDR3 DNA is TGCGCCAGCAGCCGCACCTCTCCAGAGACCCAGTACTTC. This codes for CASSRTSPETQYF.

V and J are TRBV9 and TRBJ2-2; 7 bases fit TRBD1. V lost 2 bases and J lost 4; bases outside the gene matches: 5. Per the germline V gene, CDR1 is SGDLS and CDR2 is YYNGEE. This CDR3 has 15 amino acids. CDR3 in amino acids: CASSVSGTVTGELFF. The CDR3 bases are TGTGCCAGCAGCGTCTCCGGGACAGTCACCGGGGAGCTGTTTTTT.

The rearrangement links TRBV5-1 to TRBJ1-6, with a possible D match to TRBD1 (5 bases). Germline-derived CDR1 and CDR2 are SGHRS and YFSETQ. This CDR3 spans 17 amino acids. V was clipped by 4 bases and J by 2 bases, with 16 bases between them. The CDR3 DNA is TGCGCCAGCAGCCCGGATGGGGGTACAACCTATAATTCACCCCTCCACTTT. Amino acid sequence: CASSPDGGTTYNSPLHF.

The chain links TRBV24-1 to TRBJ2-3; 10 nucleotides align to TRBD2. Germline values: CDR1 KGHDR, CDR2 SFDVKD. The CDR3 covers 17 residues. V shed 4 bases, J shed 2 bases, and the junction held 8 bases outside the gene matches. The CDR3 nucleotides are TGTGCCACCAGTGACCCTGGCCTAGCGGGGGACACAGATACGCAGTATTTT. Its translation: CATSDPGLAGDTDTQYF.

CDR3 loop: CASSSDTTNEKLFF. The CDR3 region has the DNA TGCGCCAGCAGCTCGGACACAACTAATGAAAAACTGTTTTTT. The chain has TRBV5-1 and TRBJ1-4; D perhaps matches TRBD1 (5 bases). This CDR3 comprises 14 residues. The germline V and J ends were trimmed by 3 bases and 0 bases, with 6 bases remaining between them. In germline, CDR1 is SGHRS, CDR2 YFSETQ. Full variable domain (remainder filled in from reference TRBV5-1 and TRBJ1-4): KAGVTQTPRYLIKTRGQQVTLSCSPISGHRSVSWYQQTPGQGLQFLFEYFSETQRNKGNFPGRFSGRQFSNSRSEMNVSTLELGDSALYLCASSSDTTNEKLFFGSGTQLSVL.

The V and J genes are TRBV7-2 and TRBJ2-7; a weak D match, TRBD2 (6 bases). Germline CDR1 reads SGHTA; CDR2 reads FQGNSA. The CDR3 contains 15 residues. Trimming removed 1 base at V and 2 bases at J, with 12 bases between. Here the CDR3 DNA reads TGTGCCAGCAGCTTAGGGGCGGGGTCCACCTACGAGCAGTACTTC. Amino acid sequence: CASSLGAGSTYEQYF.

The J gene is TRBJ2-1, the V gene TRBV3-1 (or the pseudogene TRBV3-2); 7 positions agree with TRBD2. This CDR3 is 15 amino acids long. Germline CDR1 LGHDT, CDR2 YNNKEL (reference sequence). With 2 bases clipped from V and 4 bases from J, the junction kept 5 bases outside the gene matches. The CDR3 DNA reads TGTGCCAGCAGCCAACAAGCGGGGATATACAATGAGCAGTTCTTC. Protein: CASSQQAGIYNEQFF.

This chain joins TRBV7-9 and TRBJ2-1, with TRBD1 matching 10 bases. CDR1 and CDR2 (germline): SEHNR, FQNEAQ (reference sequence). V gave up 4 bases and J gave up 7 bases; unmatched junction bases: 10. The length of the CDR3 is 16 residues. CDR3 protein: CASSSFGTGELNEQFF. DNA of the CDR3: TGTGCCAGCAGCTCGTTCGGGACAGGGGAGTTGAATGAGCAGTTCTTC.

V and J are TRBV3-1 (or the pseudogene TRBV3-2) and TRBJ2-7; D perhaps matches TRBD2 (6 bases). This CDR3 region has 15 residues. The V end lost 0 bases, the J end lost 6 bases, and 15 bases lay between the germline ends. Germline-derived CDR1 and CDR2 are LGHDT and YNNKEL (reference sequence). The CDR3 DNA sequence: TGTGCCAGCAGCCAAGATGGGGGGTTAGGGCGCGAGCAGTACTTC. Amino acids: CASSQDGGLGREQYF.